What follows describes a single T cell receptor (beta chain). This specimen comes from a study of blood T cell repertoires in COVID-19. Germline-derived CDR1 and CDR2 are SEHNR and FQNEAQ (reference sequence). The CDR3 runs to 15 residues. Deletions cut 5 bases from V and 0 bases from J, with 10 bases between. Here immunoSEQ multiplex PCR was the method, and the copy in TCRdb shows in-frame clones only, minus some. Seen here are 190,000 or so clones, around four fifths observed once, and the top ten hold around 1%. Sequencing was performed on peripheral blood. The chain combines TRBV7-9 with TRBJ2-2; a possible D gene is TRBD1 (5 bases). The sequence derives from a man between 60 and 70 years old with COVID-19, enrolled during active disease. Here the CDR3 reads CASSLQGTNTGELFF. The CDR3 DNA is TGTGCCAGCAGCCTCCAGGGAACGAACACCGGGGAGCTGTTTTTT.